The 32 T cell receptor beta chains below all came from one sample that was sequenced in a study of T cells in Graves' hyperthyroidism and ophthalmopathy. Amplified regions were TCR beta CDR3 sequences from RNA transcripts. An initial round of RT-PCR targeting the TCR CDR3 relied on the HTBI primer set. One entry per CDR3 protein, called by TCRdb with MiXCR from the multiplex PCR reads. In the table there are 600,000 or so distinct CDR3 sequences, 12% to 15% of which are singletons. The sample comprised blood. The receptor set was obtained from a woman between 18 and 29 years old with Graves' ophthalmopathy.

For this clonotype: Just one base apart from a much larger clone, this may be a read error. No conserved phenylalanine or tryptophan ends this CDR3, so it is likely a read error. CDR3 amino acids: CASVGREGGTEAFL. The CDR3 DNA reads as TGTGCCAGCGTCGGAAGGGAAGGGGGCACTGAAGCTTTCCTT. V usage is TRBV6-2 or TRBV6-3 and J usage is TRBJ1-1; D possibly corresponds to TRBD1 (6 bases). The V and J ends lost 8 bases and 4 bases respectively, with 17 bases between them. CDR3 size: 14 residues. Germline CDR1 MNHEY, CDR2 SVGEGT.

This chain uses TRBV5-1 with TRBJ2-2; a weak D match, TRBD1 (6 bases). This CDR3 has 15 residues. Looked up from germline, CDR1 is SGHRS and CDR2 is YFSETQ. Trimming left V 5 bases short and J 6 bases short, with 17 bases between. The chain's CDR3 is CASRLGHAAAGELFF. The DNA of the CDR3 is TGCGCCAGCAGACTGGGACATGCAGCCGCCGGGGAGCTGTTTTTT.

This clonotype has a count of ten or more. The chain couples TRBV6-1 to TRBJ1-2; 9 positions agree with TRBD1. The CDR3 runs 14 residues. The V segment lost 5 bases and the J segment 4 bases; nucleotides outside the gene matches: 5. Germline CDR1 MNHNS, CDR2 SASEGT. This chain's CDR3 is CASSYDRGAYGYTF. CDR3 coding DNA: TGTGCCAGCAGTTATGACAGGGGGGCCTATGGCTACACCTTC.

This clonotype came up many times. The chain employs TRBV28 and TRBJ1-2; weak D call: TRBD1 (6 bases). Germline assignment: CDR1 MDHEN and CDR2 SYDVKM. The V end lost 3 bases, the J end lost 5 bases, and 16 bases lay between the germline ends. This CDR3 region has 15 residues. The DNA of the CDR3 is TGTGCCAGCAGTTTTTGGGGGACAAGCCTTTATGGCTACACCTTC. Its translation is CASSFWGTSLYGYTF.

There are many counts of this clonotype. This chain links TRBV3-1 with TRBJ2-4, with 7 positions matching TRBD1. After removal of 4 bases from V and 4 bases from J, the junction contained 1 base not matched to a gene. The CDR3 has 13 amino acids. Germline values: CDR1 LGHDT, CDR2 YNNKEL (reference sequence). The CDR3 sequence is CASSPQGKNIQYF. The CDR3 DNA follows: TGTGCCAGCAGCCCACAGGGGAAAAACATTCAGTACTTC.

This clonotype was detected a few times. A much larger clone is a single base away; this may be a read error. This chain uses TRBV27 with TRBJ1-1; tentatively, D is TRBD1 (5 bases). CDR1 and CDR2 (germline): MNHEY, SMNVEV (reference sequence). The V end was cut by 4 bases, the J end by 4 bases, with 10 bases between. The CDR3 totals 13 residues. The chain's CDR3 is CASSWEGSTEAFF. The CDR3 DNA reads TGTGCCAGCAGTTGGGAGGGGAGCACTGAAGCTTTCTTT.

This clonotype was counted a few times. The chain has TRBV9 and TRBJ2-7; the match to TRBD2 covers 9 bases. Germline V lookup: CDR1 SGDLS, CDR2 YYNGEE. The CDR3 length is 15 residues. With 4 bases clipped from V and 6 bases from J, the junction kept 11 bases outside the gene matches. Here the CDR3 DNA reads TGTGCCAGCAGCCCCGATGAAGCGGGAGGTCTCGAGCAGTACTTC. It specifies CASSPDEAGGLEQYF.

This clonotype was observed many times. V gene TRBV4-3 combines with J gene TRBJ1-1; 7 positions agree with TRBD1. Germline CDR1 and CDR2: LGHNA and YSLEER. The CDR3 spans 15 residues. V trimming: 4 bases; J trimming: 5 bases; junction bases outside the gene matches: 10. CDR3 in amino acids: CASSLQRAQGTEAFF. In nucleotides, the CDR3 is TGCGCCAGCAGCCTCCAGAGGGCACAGGGGACTGAAGCTTTCTTT.

Ten or more counts support this clonotype. The rearrangement links TRBV2 to TRBJ2-2; D assignment may be TRBD1 or TRBD2 (6 bases each). Between the trimmed V and J ends, which lost 8 bases and 1 base, there was a span of 11 bases. CDR1 and CDR2 (germline): SNHLY, FYNNEI. The length of the CDR3 is 14 residues. CDR3 nucleotides: TGTGCCAGCTGCAGGGGAGGGAACACCGGGGAGCTGTTTTTT. The encoded protein is CASCRGGNTGELFF.

The V call is TRBV7-2, the J call TRBJ1-4; 8 nucleotides align to TRBD1. This CDR3 has 15 amino acids. Germline V gene sequence: CDR1 SGHTA, CDR2 FQGNSA. The J segment lost 8 bases and the V segment lost 1 base, leaving 6 bases of the junction unmatched. The CDR3 is CASSLGTGRWEKLFF. The CDR3 coding sequence is TGTGCCAGCAGCTTAGGGACAGGGCGCTGGGAAAAACTGTTTTTT.

This clonotype was picked up many times. The chain is built from TRBV2 and TRBJ2-7, with TRBD1 identical over 9 bases. Germline values: CDR1 SNHLY, CDR2 FYNNEI. Losses at the gene ends were 5 bases for V and 3 bases for J; bases not matched to a gene: 2. This CDR3 has 13 residues. The CDR3 DNA sequence: TGTGCCAGCAGTAGGACAGGGGACTACGAGCAGTACTTC. It encodes CASSRTGDYEQYF.

Regarding this clonotype: Given a much more abundant clone one base away, this may be a read error. This rearrangement joins TRBV28 to TRBJ2-2, with 8 bases aligning to TRBD2. Germline lookup yields CDR1 MDHEN and CDR2 SYDVKM. The CDR3 is 17 residues long. The CDR3 loop reads CASSLGLAGSLTGELLF. The CDR3 coding sequence is TGTGCCAGCAGTTTGGGGTTAGCGGGATCCCTCACCGGGGAGCTGCTTTTT.

This clonotype was detected only a few times. The chain couples TRBV30 to TRBJ2-1; 8 nucleotides line up with TRBD2. CDR1 and CDR2 (germline): GTSNPN, SVGIG (reference sequence). The CDR3 contains 12 residues. Losses at the gene ends were 3 bases for V and 9 bases for J; bases not matched to a gene: 4. This CDR3 is CAWSPTSGEQFF. In nucleotides, the CDR3 is TGTGCCTGGAGCCCAACTAGCGGTGAGCAGTTCTTC.

A few counts support this clonotype. The chain employs TRBV12-3 or TRBV12-4 and TRBJ1-3; D call uncertain. This CDR3 has 16 residues. V shed 3 bases and J shed 4 bases, with 16 bases lying between them. CDR3 protein: CASSFLSYRPGNTIYF. For the CDR3, the DNA is TGTGCCAGCAGTTTTTTGTCTTACCGACCCGGAAACACCATATATTTT.

This clonotype was counted ten times or more. V is TRBV6-1 and J is TRBJ1-3; 7 bases line up with TRBD1. Losses at the gene ends were 6 bases for V and 0 bases for J; bases not matched to a gene: 5. The CDR3 length is 15 residues. Germline V gene sequence: CDR1 MNHNS, CDR2 SASEGT. CDR3 nucleotide sequence: TGTGCCAGCAGGACTCCAGGGGGCTCTGGAAACACCATATATTTT. Its translation is CASRTPGGSGNTIYF.

This chain joins TRBV27 and TRBJ1-6; tentative D call: TRBD1 (5 bases). The CDR3 runs to 13 residues. Trimming cost V 1 base and J 16 bases, with 14 bases left between them. The V gene's germline CDR1 is MNHEY and CDR2 SMNVEV (reference sequence). Written as DNA, the CDR3 is TGTGCCAGCAGTTTATTGGCAGGGATTGGGCTCCACTTT. Its translation is CASSLLAGIGLHF.

In its sample, this clonotype was seen many times. The chain recombines TRBV5-6 with TRBJ1-2; D call uncertain. Germline CDR1 reads SGHDT; CDR2 reads YYEEEE. V was pared by 3 bases and J by 2 bases, with 23 bases between. This CDR3 region has 18 residues. The CDR3 bases are TGTGCCAGCAGCTATCTAGCATTGGGGATACGGACGAACTATGGCTACACCTTC. Residues: CASSYLALGIRTNYGYTF. The entire variable domain, with the rest obtained from reference TRBV5-6 and TRBJ1-2, is as follows: DAGVTQSPTHLIKTRGQQVTLRCSPKSGHDTVSWYQQALGQGPQFIFQYYEEEERQRGNFPDRFSGHQFPNYSSELNVNALLLGDSALYLCASSYLALGIRTNYGYTFGSGTRLTVV.

This clonotype occurred many times. The chain recombines TRBV12-3 or TRBV12-4 with TRBJ1-2, with D perhaps TRBD1 (5 bases). V dropped 6 bases and J dropped 2 bases, with 16 bases sitting between them. The CDR3 contains 15 residues. The CDR3 here is CASSRRGSGNYGYTF. CDR3 in DNA: TGTGCCAGCAGCAGAAGGGGAAGTGGAAACTATGGCTACACCTTC.

The CDR3 loop is CTAPRIGAGGYNEQFF. CDR3 nucleotide sequence: TGCACCGCGCCACGAATTGGCGCGGGAGGGTACAATGAGCAGTTCTTC. The rearrangement joins TRBV20-1 to TRBJ2-1; 9 bases are shared with TRBD2. The CDR3 loop spans 16 amino acids. Per the germline V gene, CDR1 is DFQATT and CDR2 is SNEGSKA (reference sequence).

This clonotype was detected ten times or more. V is TRBV12-3 or TRBV12-4 and J is TRBJ2-5, with 7 bases lining up with TRBD2. The CDR3 is 15 amino acids. V was pared by 2 bases and J by 4 bases, with 7 bases of the junction left unmatched. CDR3 residues: CASSLLGRGGETQYF. The DNA of the CDR3 is TGTGCCAGCAGTTTACTTGGGAGGGGTGGAGAGACCCAGTACTTC.

This clonotype has a handful of counts. The chain is built from TRBV15 and TRBJ1-5; D may be TRBD1 (5 bases). V lost 0 bases, J lost 6 bases, and 15 bases lay in between. The CDR3 has 16 residues. CDR1 is LNHNV, CDR2 YYDKDF, per germline (reference sequence). CDR3 nucleotide sequence: TGTGCCACCAGCAGAGATCGGGGTCAGGGACCTCAGCCCCAGCATTTT. Protein sequence: CATSRDRGQGPQPQHF.

The rearrangement joins TRBV6-1 to TRBJ2-7; D is undetermined. Trimming pared 7 bases from V and 2 bases from J, leaving 12 bases between. Per germline, CDR1 MNHNS and CDR2 SASEGT. This CDR3 region has 13 residues. The CDR3 nucleotides are TGTGCCAGCAACCCGACGAGGCCCTACGAGCAGTACTTC. It yields the protein CASNPTRPYEQYF.

At least ten counts were recorded for this clonotype. The chain uses TRBV28 and TRBJ2-7; the match to TRBD2 covers 7 bases. V lost 5 bases, J lost 5 bases, and 12 bases stayed unmatched. The CDR3 is 15 residues long. The germline V gene encodes CDR1 MDHEN and CDR2 SYDVKM. CDR3 residues: CASSPSGTREHEQYF. CDR3 in DNA: TGTGCCAGCAGTCCAAGCGGGACTCGCGAACACGAGCAGTACTTC. Supplemented by reference TRBV28 and TRBJ2-7, the full variable domain reads DVKVTQSSRYLVKRTGEKVFLECVQDMDHENMFWYRQDPGLGLRLIYFSYDVKMKEKGDIPEGYSVSREKKERFSLILESASTNQTSMYLCASSPSGTREHEQYFGPGTRLTVT.

The rearrangement links TRBV9 to TRBJ2-7, with 12 bases aligning to TRBD2. J lost 4 bases, V lost 1 base, and 0 bases had no gene match. This CDR3 is 14 amino acids long. Germline lookup yields CDR1 SGDLS and CDR2 YYNGEE. CDR3 nucleotide sequence: TGTGCCAGCAGCGTAACTAGCGGGAGGTACGAGCAGTACTTC. Protein sequence: CASSVTSGRYEQYF. The full variable domain, completed using reference TRBV9 and TRBJ2-7, is DSGVTQTPKHLITATGQRVTLRCSPRSGDLSVYWYQQSLDQGLQFLIQYYNGEERAKGNILERFSAQQFPDLHSELNLSSLELGDSALYFCASSVTSGRYEQYFGPGTRLTVT.

The table lists this clonotype with a few counts. The chain couples TRBV9 to TRBJ1-3; the D is unclear. The CDR3 runs to 14 residues. The germline CDR1 and CDR2 sequences are SGDLS and YYNGEE. Trimming took 3 bases from V and 0 from J, leaving 7 bases between them. This CDR3 is CASSGRNSGNTIYF. The CDR3 DNA reads as TGTGCCAGCAGCGGGAGAAACTCTGGAAACACCATATATTTT.

In this sample, this clonotype turned up many times. The chain employs TRBV20-1 and TRBJ2-3; 10 bases fit TRBD2. Germline V CDR1 and CDR2: DFQATT, SNEGSKA (reference sequence). The CDR3 spans 14 residues. V shed 6 bases and J 3 bases; nucleotides not matched to a gene: 6. The CDR3 protein is CSAHPSGSTDTQYF. CDR3 DNA sequence: TGCAGTGCGCACCCTAGCGGGAGTACAGATACGCAGTATTTT.

This chain connects TRBV12-3 or TRBV12-4 to TRBJ2-1, with 11 bases matching TRBD1. The CDR3 covers 15 residues. V lost 10 bases and J lost 3; bases outside the gene matches: 8. In DNA form, the CDR3 reads TGTGCCAACTCACCAGGGACAGGGGGCTACAATGAGCAGTTCTTC. Translating gives CANSPGTGGYNEQFF.

In its sample, this clonotype ranks as medium-sized (0.01 to 0.1%). The DNA for the CDR3 is TGTGCCAGCAGCTTAGAGGCAGGGAACTACAATGAGCAGTTCTTC. Protein product: CASSLEAGNYNEQFF. The chain has TRBV11-3 and TRBJ2-1; maybe TRBD1 (5 bases). CDR3 size: 15 residues. CDR1 and CDR2 from the germline V gene are SGHNT and YENEEA. The ends were cut back, 0 bases at V and 3 bases at J, with 9 bases in the middle.

Regarding this clonotype: This sequence may be a read error, since a much larger clone differs from it by one base. The CDR3 loop reads CASSLAAGHTGGLFF. The CDR3 coding sequence is TGCGCCAGCAGCTTAGCGGCGGGGCACACCGGGGGGCTGTTTTTT. The chain is built from TRBV5-1 and TRBJ2-2, with D perhaps TRBD2 (6 bases). The CDR3 is 15 amino acids. Germline V gives CDR1 SGHRS, CDR2 YFSETQ. Full variable domain (outside the CDR3, taken from reference TRBV5-1 and TRBJ2-2): KAGVTQTPRYLIKTRGQQVTLSCSPISGHRSVSWYQQTPGQGLQFLFEYFSETQRNKGNFPGRFSGRQFSNSRSEMNVSTLELGDSALYLCASSLAAGHTGGLFFGEGSRLTVL.

This clonotype came up a few times. This chain joins TRBV4-1 and TRBJ2-5, with 8 nucleotides matching TRBD1. The CDR3 contains 17 residues. With 3 bases clipped from V and 0 bases from J, the junction kept 9 bases outside the gene matches. Germline CDR1 is MGHRA and CDR2 is YSYEKL. CDR3 residues: CASSHTGQGWNQETQYF. The CDR3 DNA sequence: TGCGCCAGCAGCCATACCGGACAGGGTTGGAACCAAGAGACCCAGTACTTC.

At least ten counts were recorded for this clonotype. The chain is built from TRBV24-1 and TRBJ2-5, with D maybe TRBD2 (5 bases). Trimming pared 5 bases from V and 4 bases from J, leaving 16 bases between. CDR3 length: 15 residues. Germline V gene lookup returns CDR1 KGHDR and CDR2 SFDVKD. The CDR3 sequence is CATSGASPLSETQYF. CDR3 nucleotide sequence: TGTGCCACCAGTGGGGCTAGCCCTTTATCAGAGACCCAGTACTTC.

This clonotype showed up just a few times. This rearrangement joins TRBV16 to TRBJ1-4; no firm D call. The germline V and J ends were trimmed by 2 bases and 3 bases, with 10 bases remaining between them. This CDR3 comprises 15 residues. Germline V gene lookup returns CDR1 KGHSY and CDR2 FQNENV. In DNA, the CDR3 is TGTGCCAGCAGCCAACTGCCGGAGGCTAATGAAAAACTGTTTTTT. This sequence encodes CASSQLPEANEKLFF. Combining the CDR3 with reference TRBV16 and TRBJ1-4 gives the whole variable domain GEEVAQTPKHLVRGEGQKAKLYCAPIKGHSYVFWYQQVLKNEFKFLISFQNENVFDETGMPKERFSAKCLPNSPCSLEIQATKLEDSAVYFCASSQLPEANEKLFFGSGTQLSVL.